Shown below are 21 T cell receptor beta chains from a single sample sequenced in a study of blood T cell repertoires in COVID-19. Generated by immunoSEQ multiplex PCR, the TCRdb table keeps only in-frame clones and is missing some. The repertoire holds about 220,000 clones, with 65% to 90% as singletons. The sequenced sample consisted of peripheral blood. Source of these receptors: a man aged 50-59 years with active or convalescent COVID-19.

This chain joins TRBV6-4 and TRBJ2-1, with 7 nucleotides matching TRBD2. CDR1 and CDR2 from the germline V gene are MRHNA and SNTAGT. V shed 2 bases and J 9 bases; nucleotides not matched to a gene: 4. The length of the CDR3 is 13 residues. The CDR3 region has the DNA TGTGCCAGCAGTGACCACCTAGCGGCTGAGCAGTTCTTC. Its translation is CASSDHLAAEQFF.

This clone occurred a few times. This rearrangement joins TRBV19 to TRBJ1-1; a possible D gene is TRBD1 (5 bases). CDR3 length: 15 residues. Per the germline V gene, CDR1 is LNHDA and CDR2 is SQIVND (reference sequence). Trimming removed 5 bases at V and 4 bases at J, with 17 bases between. CDR3 sequence: CASSWWGAEGTEAFF. The CDR3 nucleotides are TGTGCCAGTAGTTGGTGGGGCGCTGAAGGCACTGAAGCTTTCTTT.

The rearrangement uses TRBV28 and TRBJ2-7, with a tentative D call TRBD1 (6 bases). CDR1 and CDR2 (germline): MDHEN, SYDVKM. This CDR3 has 15 amino acids. V lost 3 bases and J lost 2, with 14 bases in between. CDR3 residues: CASSFRGGHPYEQYV. CDR3 DNA sequence: TGTGCCAGCAGTTTTCGAGGGGGTCACCCCTACGAGCAGTACGTC.

V and J are TRBV2 and TRBJ2-1; 8 bases map to TRBD2. With V trimmed by 6 bases and J by 9 bases, 10 bases remained unmatched. CDR1 SNHLY and CDR2 FYNNEI come from the germline V gene. This CDR3 has 14 residues. The CDR3, as DNA: TGTGCCAGCAGGTCGAATAGCGGGATCGGTGAGCAGTTCTTC. Amino acids: CASRSNSGIGEQFF. Full variable domain (outside the CDR3, taken from reference TRBV2 and TRBJ2-1): EPEVTQTPSHQVTQMGQEVILRCVPISNHLYFYWYRQILGQKVEFLVSFYNNEISEKSEIFDDQFSVERPDGSNFTLKIRSTKLEDSAMYFCASRSNSGIGEQFFGPGTRLTVL.

V gene TRBV5-1 combines with J gene TRBJ2-1; TRBD2 aligns across 9 bases. Germline trimming cut 4 bases from V and 8 bases from J; bases unmatched to any gene: 10. The CDR3 is 15 amino acids. Germline lookup yields CDR1 SGHRS and CDR2 YFSETQ. This CDR3 is CASSRLWREGDEQFF. The CDR3 coding sequence is TGCGCCAGCAGCCGGCTCTGGCGGGAGGGCGATGAGCAGTTCTTC. Drawing the rest from reference TRBV5-1 and TRBJ2-1, the complete variable domain is KAGVTQTPRYLIKTRGQQVTLSCSPISGHRSVSWYQQTPGQGLQFLFEYFSETQRNKGNFPGRFSGRQFSNSRSEMNVSTLELGDSALYLCASSRLWREGDEQFFGPGTRLTVL.

The gene calls are TRBV28 and TRBJ1-1; D not resolved. Trimming removed 3 bases from V and 4 bases from J, with 9 bases in between. The CDR3 runs 13 residues. CDR1 and CDR2 from the germline V gene are MDHEN and SYDVKM. In nucleotides, the CDR3 is TGTGCCAGCAGTTTGGGTGAGGGCACTGAAGCTTTCTTT. Protein product: CASSLGEGTEAFF.

The chain is built from TRBV5-4 and TRBJ2-1; 7 nucleotides align to TRBD2. Looked up from germline, CDR1 is SGHNT and CDR2 is YYREEE (reference sequence). The CDR3 is made up of 16 amino acids. The V segment lost 4 bases and the J segment 4 bases; nucleotides outside the gene matches: 11. DNA for the CDR3: TGTGCCAGCAGCATCTCTAGCGGTATGATTTACAATGAGCAGTTCTTC. Protein sequence: CASSISSGMIYNEQFF.

The V gene is TRBV7-9, the J gene TRBJ2-3; D is perhaps TRBD1 (5 bases). Trimming removed 5 bases from V and 2 bases from J, with 8 bases in between. The CDR3 loop spans 13 amino acids. CDR1 is SEHNR, CDR2 FQNEAQ, per germline (reference sequence). CDR3 residues: CASSPGHTDTQYF. As DNA, the CDR3 is TGTGCCAGCAGCCCCGGACACACAGATACGCAGTATTTT.

This clone turned up a few times. V gene TRBV9 combines with J gene TRBJ2-2; a weak D match, TRBD1 (5 bases). The CDR3 is 14 amino acids. Germline CDR1 is SGDLS and CDR2 is YYNGEE. V gave up 1 base and J gave up 1 base, with 5 bases separating them. CDR3 residues: CASSVTGNTGELFF. The DNA of the CDR3 is TGTGCCAGCAGCGTAACAGGGAACACCGGGGAGCTGTTTTTT. Together with reference TRBV9 and TRBJ2-2, the CDR3 gives the full variable domain: DSGVTQTPKHLITATGQRVTLRCSPRSGDLSVYWYQQSLDQGLQFLIQYYNGEERAKGNILERFSAQQFPDLHSELNLSSLELGDSALYFCASSVTGNTGELFFGEGSRLTVL.

The chain has TRBV5-1 and TRBJ1-2; TRBD1 matches at 8 bases. Germline-derived CDR1 and CDR2 are SGHRS and YFSETQ. This CDR3 spans 15 amino acids. V was clipped by 0 bases and J by 3 bases; unmatched bases: 4. CDR3 nucleotide sequence: TGCGCCAGCAGCTTGGCCGTGGGACAGGACTATGGCTACACCTTC. This sequence encodes CASSLAVGQDYGYTF. Complete variable domain (other parts from reference TRBV5-1 and TRBJ1-2): KAGVTQTPRYLIKTRGQQVTLSCSPISGHRSVSWYQQTPGQGLQFLFEYFSETQRNKGNFPGRFSGRQFSNSRSEMNVSTLELGDSALYLCASSLAVGQDYGYTFGSGTRLTVV.

The chain combines TRBV7-2 with TRBJ1-2; TRBD1 agrees at 7 bases. Germline V gene lookup returns CDR1 SGHTA and CDR2 FQGNSA. The CDR3 is 14 residues long. V was pared by 4 bases and J by 3 bases, with 5 bases of the junction left unmatched. CDR3: CASSSRQGDYGYTF. The CDR3 region has the DNA TGTGCCAGCAGCTCCCGCCAGGGGGACTATGGCTACACCTTC.

This rearrangement joins TRBV2 to TRBJ1-1; the D gene is possibly TRBD1 (5 bases). CDR3 length: 13 amino acids. V was clipped by 1 base and J by 3 bases, with 6 bases between them. Germline assignment: CDR1 SNHLY and CDR2 FYNNEI. CDR3 in amino acids: CASSEEGYTEAFF. The DNA of the CDR3 is TGTGCCAGCAGTGAAGAGGGGTACACTGAAGCTTTCTTT.

This chain uses TRBV20-1 with TRBJ2-5; D is possibly TRBD2 (5 bases). CDR3 length: 11 amino acids. V lost 6 bases and J lost 7, with 12 bases in between. The V gene's germline CDR1 is DFQATT and CDR2 SNEGSKA (reference sequence). CDR3 nucleotide sequence: TGCAGTGCCATTCATGGAGGGACCCAGTACTTC. Translated: CSAIHGGTQYF.

This chain links TRBV5-6 with TRBJ1-3, with 7 bases identical to TRBD1. Trimming took 0 bases from V and 2 from J; bases not matched to a gene: 2. From germline, CDR1 is SGHDT and CDR2 YYEEEE. This CDR3 has 15 amino acids. This CDR3 is CASSLGQGAGNTIYF. CDR3 in DNA: TGTGCCAGCAGCTTGGGACAGGGAGCTGGAAACACCATATATTTT.

The chain recombines TRBV5-1 with TRBJ2-2; the match to TRBD2 covers 14 bases. V gave up 4 bases and J gave up 4 bases; unmatched junction bases: 9. CDR1 and CDR2 from the germline V gene are SGHRS and YFSETQ. This CDR3 region has 18 residues. The CDR3 loop is CASSGTSGSSFITGELFF. The CDR3 bases are TGCGCCAGCAGCGGGACTAGCGGGAGTAGTTTTATCACCGGGGAGCTGTTTTTT.

The chain carries TRBV7-3 and TRBJ2-1; 9 positions agree with TRBD2. CDR1 SGHTA and CDR2 FQGTGA come from the germline V gene. The V segment lost 4 bases and the J segment 7 bases; nucleotides outside the gene matches: 14. The CDR3 is 17 amino acids. This chain's CDR3 is CASSSEPLAGAGNEQFF. The CDR3 DNA is TGTGCCAGCAGCTCCGAACCTTTAGCGGGAGCTGGTAATGAGCAGTTCTTC.

The chain uses TRBV29-1 and TRBJ2-3; TRBD1 matches 7 bases. Germline CDR1 and CDR2: SQVTM and ANQGSEA. CDR3 length: 13 amino acids. V lost 6 bases and J lost 0; bases outside the gene matches: 3. The CDR3 coding sequence is TGCAGCGTGCAGGGACAGAGCACAGATACGCAGTATTTT. It translates to CSVQGQSTDTQYF.

On this clone: A much more abundant neighbour one base away suggests this may be a read error. This rearrangement joins TRBV7-2 to TRBJ1-2; no clear D gene. V was pared by 5 bases and J by 4 bases, with 5 bases between. The CDR3 spans 11 residues. The germline V gene has CDR1 SGHTA and CDR2 FQGNSA. The CDR3 protein is CASSPGYGYTF. The CDR3, as DNA: TGTGCCAGCAGCCCAGGCTATGGCTACACCTTC.

V and J are TRBV6-2 or TRBV6-3 and TRBJ2-7; 7 bases match TRBD1. The germline V gene encodes CDR1 MNHEY and CDR2 SVGEGT. V shed 6 bases, J shed 4 bases, and the junction held 9 bases outside the gene matches. The length of the CDR3 is 14 residues. CDR3 in DNA: TGTGCCAGCAGCCAACGAACAGGGGTTTACGAGCAGTACGTC. It translates to CASSQRTGVYEQYV.

This clone was recorded only once. J is TRBJ1-2 and V is TRBV18, with D maybe TRBD1 (5 bases). The germline CDR1 and CDR2 sequences are KGHSH and LQKENI. Between the trimmed V and J ends, which lost 4 bases and 2 bases, there was a span of 11 bases. The CDR3 runs to 14 residues. The CDR3 loop is CASSRPGPNYGYTF. The CDR3 DNA reads as TGTGCCAGCTCACGCCCAGGGCCAAACTATGGCTACACCTTC.

The chain uses TRBV10-3 and TRBJ1-4; the D gene is possibly TRBD1 (5 bases). CDR1 is ENHRY and CDR2 is SYGVKD in the germline V gene. V was clipped by 3 bases and J by 8 bases, with 10 bases between them. The CDR3 extends over 13 amino acids. The CDR3 loop is CAISDWGNEKLFF. CDR3 DNA: TGTGCCATCAGTGATTGGGGCAACGAAAAACTGTTTTTT.